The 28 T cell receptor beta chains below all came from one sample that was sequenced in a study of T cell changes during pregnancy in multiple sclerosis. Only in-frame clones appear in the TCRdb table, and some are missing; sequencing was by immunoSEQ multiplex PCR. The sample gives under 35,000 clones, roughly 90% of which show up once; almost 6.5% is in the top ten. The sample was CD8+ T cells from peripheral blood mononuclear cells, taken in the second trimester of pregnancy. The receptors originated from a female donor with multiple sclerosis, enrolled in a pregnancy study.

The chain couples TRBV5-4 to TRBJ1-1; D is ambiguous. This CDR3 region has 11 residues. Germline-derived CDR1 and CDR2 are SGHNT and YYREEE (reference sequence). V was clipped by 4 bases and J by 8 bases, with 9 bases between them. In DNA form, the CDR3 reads TGTGCCAGCAGCCGGGGTCTCGAAGCTTTCTTT. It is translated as CASSRGLEAFF. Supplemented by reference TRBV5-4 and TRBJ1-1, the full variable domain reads ETGVTQSPTHLIKTRGQQVTLRCSSQSGHNTVSWYQQALGQGPQFIFQYYREEENGRGNFPPRFSGLQFPNYSSELNVNALELDDSALYLCASSRGLEAFFGQGTRLTVV.

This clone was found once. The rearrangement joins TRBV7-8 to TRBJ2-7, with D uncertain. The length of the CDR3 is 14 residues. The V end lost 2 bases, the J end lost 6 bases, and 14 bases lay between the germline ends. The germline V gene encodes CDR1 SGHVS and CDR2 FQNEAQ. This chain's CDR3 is CASSLPLLESEQYF. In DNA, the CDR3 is TGTGCCAGCAGCTTACCACTTTTAGAATCCGAGCAGTACTTC.

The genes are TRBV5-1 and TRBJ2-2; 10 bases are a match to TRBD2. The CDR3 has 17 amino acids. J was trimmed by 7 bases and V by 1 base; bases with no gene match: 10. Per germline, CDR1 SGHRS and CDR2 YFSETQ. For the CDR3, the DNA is TGCGCCAGCAGCTTGTTTCGGACTAGCGGTTTTGTCGGGGAGCTGTTTTTT. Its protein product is CASSLFRTSGFVGELFF.

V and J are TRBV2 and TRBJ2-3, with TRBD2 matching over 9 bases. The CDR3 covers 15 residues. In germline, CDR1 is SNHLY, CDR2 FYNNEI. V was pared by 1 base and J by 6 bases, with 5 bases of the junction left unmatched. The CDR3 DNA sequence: TGTGCCAGCAGTGAAGATAGCGGGAGTACTGATACGCAGTATTTT. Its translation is CASSEDSGSTDTQYF.

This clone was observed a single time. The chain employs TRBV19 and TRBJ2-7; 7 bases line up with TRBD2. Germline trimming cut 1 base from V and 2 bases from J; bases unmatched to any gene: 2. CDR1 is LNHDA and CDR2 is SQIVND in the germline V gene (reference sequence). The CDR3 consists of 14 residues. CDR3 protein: CASSIVGGTYEQYF. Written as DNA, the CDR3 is TGTGCCAGTAGTATAGTCGGGGGGACCTACGAGCAGTACTTC.

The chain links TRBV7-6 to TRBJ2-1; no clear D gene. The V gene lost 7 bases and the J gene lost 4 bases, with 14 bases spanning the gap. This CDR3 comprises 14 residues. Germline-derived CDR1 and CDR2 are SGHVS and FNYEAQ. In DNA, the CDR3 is TGTGCCAGCACCCTAGGTGGCGGTTACAATGAGCAGTTCTTC. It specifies CASTLGGGYNEQFF.

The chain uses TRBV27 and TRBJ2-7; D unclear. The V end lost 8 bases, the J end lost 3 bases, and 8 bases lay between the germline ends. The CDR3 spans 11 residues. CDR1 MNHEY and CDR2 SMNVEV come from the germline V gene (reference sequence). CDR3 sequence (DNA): TGTGCCAGCGGAACAGACTACGAGCAGTACTTC. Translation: CASGTDYEQYF.

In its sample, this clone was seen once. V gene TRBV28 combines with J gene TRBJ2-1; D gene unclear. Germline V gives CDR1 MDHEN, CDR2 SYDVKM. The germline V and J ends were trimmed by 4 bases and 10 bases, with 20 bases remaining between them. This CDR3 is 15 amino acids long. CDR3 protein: CASSWPSDLRSEQFF. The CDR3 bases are TGTGCCAGCAGTTGGCCTAGTGATTTAAGATCAGAGCAGTTCTTC. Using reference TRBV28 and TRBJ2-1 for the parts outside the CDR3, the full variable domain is DVKVTQSSRYLVKRTGEKVFLECVQDMDHENMFWYRQDPGLGLRLIYFSYDVKMKEKGDIPEGYSVSREKKERFSLILESASTNQTSMYLCASSWPSDLRSEQFFGPGTRLTVL.

CDR3 in amino acids: CASSQGPGLDTDTQYF. The CDR3 nucleotides read TGCGCCAGCAGCCAAGGTCCGGGACTAGACACAGATACGCAGTATTTT. The V call is TRBV4-3, the J call TRBJ2-3; 8 bases match TRBD2. CDR1 LGHNA and CDR2 YSLEER come from the germline V gene. Trimming took 1 base from V and 2 from J; bases not matched to a gene: 5. The CDR3 has 16 residues.

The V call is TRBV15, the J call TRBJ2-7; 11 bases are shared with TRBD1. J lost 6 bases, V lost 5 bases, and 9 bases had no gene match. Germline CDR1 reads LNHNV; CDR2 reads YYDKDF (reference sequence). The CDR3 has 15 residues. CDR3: CATSRWDRGSGEQYF. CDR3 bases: TGTGCCACCAGCCGTTGGGACAGGGGGTCGGGCGAGCAGTACTTC.

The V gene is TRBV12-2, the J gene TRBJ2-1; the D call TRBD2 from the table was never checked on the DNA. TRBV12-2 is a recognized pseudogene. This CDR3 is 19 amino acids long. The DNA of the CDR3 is TGTGCAAGTCGCTTAGAATGCCGGGGACTAGCGGGAGAATACAATGAGCAGTTCTTC. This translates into CASRLECRGLAGEYNEQFF.

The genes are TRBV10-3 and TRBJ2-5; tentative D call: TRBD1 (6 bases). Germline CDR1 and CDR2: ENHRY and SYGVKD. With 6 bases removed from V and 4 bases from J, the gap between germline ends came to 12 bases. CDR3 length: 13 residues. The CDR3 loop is CAISPTGLETQYF. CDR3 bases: TGTGCCATCAGCCCAACAGGGCTAGAGACCCAGTACTTC.

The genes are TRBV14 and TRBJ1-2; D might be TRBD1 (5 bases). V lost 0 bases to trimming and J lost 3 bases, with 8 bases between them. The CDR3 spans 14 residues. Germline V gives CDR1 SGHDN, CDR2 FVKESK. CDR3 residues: CASSQDGDYYGYTF. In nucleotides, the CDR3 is TGTGCCAGCAGCCAAGACGGGGACTACTATGGCTACACCTTC.

The CDR3 is CASSLGAADTQYF. CDR3 bases: TGTGCCAGCAGCTTGGGCGCCGCAGATACGCAGTATTTT. The chain is built from TRBV7-8 and TRBJ2-3, with unresolved D. The CDR3 loop spans 13 amino acids. With 3 bases removed from V and 4 bases from J, the gap between germline ends came to 8 bases. Germline CDR1 SGHVS, CDR2 FQNEAQ.

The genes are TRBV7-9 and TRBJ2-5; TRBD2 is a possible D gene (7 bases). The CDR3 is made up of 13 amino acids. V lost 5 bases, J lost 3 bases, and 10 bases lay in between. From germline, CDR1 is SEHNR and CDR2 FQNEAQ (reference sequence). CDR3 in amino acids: CASSGEGEETQYF. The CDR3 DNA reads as TGTGCCAGCAGCGGGGAGGGGGAAGAGACCCAGTACTTC.

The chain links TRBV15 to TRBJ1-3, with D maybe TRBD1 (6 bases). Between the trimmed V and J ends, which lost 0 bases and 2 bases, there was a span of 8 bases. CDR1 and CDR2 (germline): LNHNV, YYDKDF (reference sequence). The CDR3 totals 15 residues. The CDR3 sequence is CATSRDHRAGNTIYF. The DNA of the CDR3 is TGTGCCACCAGCAGAGATCACAGGGCTGGAAACACCATATATTTT.

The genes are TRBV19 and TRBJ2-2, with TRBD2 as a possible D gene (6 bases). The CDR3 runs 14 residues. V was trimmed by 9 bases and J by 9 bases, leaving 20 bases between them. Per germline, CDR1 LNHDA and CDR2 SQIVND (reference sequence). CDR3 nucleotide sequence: TGTGCCAGCCTAGGCCTAGCGACAAGTCGGGAGCTGTTTTTT. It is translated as CASLGLATSRELFF.

For the CDR3, the DNA is TGCGCCAGCAGCCAAGATTGGCTAGCCGGGTACGAGCAGTACTTC. It encodes CASSQDWLAGYEQYF. The chain employs TRBV4-3 and TRBJ2-7; possibly TRBD2 for D (5 bases). V was trimmed by 0 bases and J by 4 bases, leaving 13 bases between them. Looked up from germline, CDR1 is LGHNA and CDR2 is YSLEER. This CDR3 spans 15 amino acids.

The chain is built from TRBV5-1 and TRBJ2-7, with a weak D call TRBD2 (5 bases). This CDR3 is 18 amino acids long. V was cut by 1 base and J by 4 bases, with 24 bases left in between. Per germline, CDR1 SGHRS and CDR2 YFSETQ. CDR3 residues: CASSLFPTDNREFYEQYF. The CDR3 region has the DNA TGCGCCAGCAGCTTGTTCCCGACCGATAACCGGGAATTTTACGAGCAGTACTTC. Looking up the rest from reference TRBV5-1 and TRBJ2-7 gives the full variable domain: KAGVTQTPRYLIKTRGQQVTLSCSPISGHRSVSWYQQTPGQGLQFLFEYFSETQRNKGNFPGRFSGRQFSNSRSEMNVSTLELGDSALYLCASSLFPTDNREFYEQYFGPGTRLTVT.

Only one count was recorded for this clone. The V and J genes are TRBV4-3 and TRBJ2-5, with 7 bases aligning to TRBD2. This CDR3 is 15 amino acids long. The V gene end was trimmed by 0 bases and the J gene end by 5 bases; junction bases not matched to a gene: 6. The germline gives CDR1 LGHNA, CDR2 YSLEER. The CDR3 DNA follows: TGCGCCAGCAGCCAAGATGGGCGGGAGACTGAGACCCAGTACTTC. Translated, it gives CASSQDGRETETQYF.

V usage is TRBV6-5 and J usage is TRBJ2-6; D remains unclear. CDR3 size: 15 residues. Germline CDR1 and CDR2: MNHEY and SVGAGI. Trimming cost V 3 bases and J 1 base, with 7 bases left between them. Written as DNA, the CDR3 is TGTGCCAGCAGTTATTCAGCGTCTGGGGCCAACGTCCTGACTTTC. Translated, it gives CASSYSASGANVLTF.

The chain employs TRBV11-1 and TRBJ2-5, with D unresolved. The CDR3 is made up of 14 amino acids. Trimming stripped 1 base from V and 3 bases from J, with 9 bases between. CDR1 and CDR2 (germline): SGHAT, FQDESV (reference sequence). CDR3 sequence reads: CASSLGYNEETQYF. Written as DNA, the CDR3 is TGTGCCAGCAGCTTAGGGTACAACGAAGAGACCCAGTACTTC. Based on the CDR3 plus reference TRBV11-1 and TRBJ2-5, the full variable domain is EAEVAQSPRYKITEKSQAVAFWCDPISGHATLYWYRQILGQGPELLVQFQDESVVDDSQLPKDRFSAERLKGVDSTLKIQPAELGDSAMYLCASSLGYNEETQYFGPGTRLLVL.

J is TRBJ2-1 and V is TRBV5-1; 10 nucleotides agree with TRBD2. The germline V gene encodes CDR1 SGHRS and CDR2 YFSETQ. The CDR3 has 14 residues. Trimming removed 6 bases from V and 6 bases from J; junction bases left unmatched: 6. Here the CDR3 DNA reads TGCGCCAGCAACCCTAGCGGGAGACTCAATGAGCAGTTCTTC. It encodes CASNPSGRLNEQFF.

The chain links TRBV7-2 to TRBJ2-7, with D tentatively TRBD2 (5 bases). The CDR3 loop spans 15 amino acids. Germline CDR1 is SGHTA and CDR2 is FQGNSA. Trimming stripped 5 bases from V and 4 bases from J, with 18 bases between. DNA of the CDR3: TGTGCCAGCAGCACTTGGGTGGGGAGTATGTACGAGCAGTACTTC. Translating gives CASSTWVGSMYEQYF.

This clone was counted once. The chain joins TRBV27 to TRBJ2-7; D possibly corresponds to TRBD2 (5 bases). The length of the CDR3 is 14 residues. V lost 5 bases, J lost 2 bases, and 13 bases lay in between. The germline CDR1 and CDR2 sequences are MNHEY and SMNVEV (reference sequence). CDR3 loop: CASSPLLGPYEQYF. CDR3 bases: TGTGCCAGCAGTCCCCTACTAGGCCCCTACGAGCAGTACTTC.

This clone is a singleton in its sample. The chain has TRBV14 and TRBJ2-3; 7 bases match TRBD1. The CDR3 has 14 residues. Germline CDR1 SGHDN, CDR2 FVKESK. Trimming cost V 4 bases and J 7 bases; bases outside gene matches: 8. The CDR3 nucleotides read TGTGCCAGCAGCCCGATTCCGGGACAGAATACGCAGTATTTT. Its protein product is CASSPIPGQNTQYF. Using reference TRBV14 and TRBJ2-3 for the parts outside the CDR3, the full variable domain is EAGVTQFPSHSVIEKGQTVTLRCDPISGHDNLYWYRRVMGKEIKFLLHFVKESKQDESGMPNNRFLAERTGGTYSTLKVQPAELEDSGVYFCASSPIPGQNTQYFGPGTRLTVL.

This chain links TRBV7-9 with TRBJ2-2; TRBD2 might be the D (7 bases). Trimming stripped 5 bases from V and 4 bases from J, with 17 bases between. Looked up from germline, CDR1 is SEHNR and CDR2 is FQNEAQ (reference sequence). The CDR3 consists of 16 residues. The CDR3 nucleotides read TGTGCCAGCAGCGGCGAGGGGGGGGCTGGCACCGGGGAGCTGTTTTTT. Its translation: CASSGEGGAGTGELFF. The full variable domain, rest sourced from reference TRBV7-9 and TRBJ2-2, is DTGVSQNPRHKITKRGQNVTFRCDPISEHNRLYWYRQTLGQGPEFLTYFQNEAQLEKSRLLSDRFSAERPKGSFSTLEIQRTEQGDSAMYLCASSGEGGAGTGELFFGEGSRLTVL.

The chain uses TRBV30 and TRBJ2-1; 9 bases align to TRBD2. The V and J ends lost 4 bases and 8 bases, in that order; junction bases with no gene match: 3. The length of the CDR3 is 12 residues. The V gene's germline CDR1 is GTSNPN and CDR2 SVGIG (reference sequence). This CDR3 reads CAWKTSGYEQFF. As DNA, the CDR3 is TGTGCCTGGAAGACTAGCGGCTATGAGCAGTTCTTC.